This T cell receptor (beta chain) comes out of a study of blood T cell repertoires in COVID-19. Background on the study: Material from acute and convalescent COVID-19 was sourced from the United States, Italy and Spain.

Per the original data handling: Using reference gene primer amplification, nucleated cell counts were estimated. Data came from immunoSEQ multiplex PCR; TCRdb stores just in-frame clones and leaves some out. From that table come the V and J calls and clone size; the DNA was used to work out D and trimming. The profile shows under 65,000 clones, less than 90% of them singletons. Germline-derived CDR1 and CDR2 are SGDLS and YYNGEE. The CDR3 sequence is 15 residues long. The V end was cut by 0 bases, the J end by 10 bases, with 16 bases between. The sequencing sample was made of peripheral blood. This TCR came from a man aged 60-69 years with acute or convalescent COVID-19. V usage is TRBV9 and J usage is TRBJ1-4; weak D call: TRBD1 (6 bases). Written as DNA, the CDR3 is TGTGCCAGCAGCGTAGAAGGGGATAGGGGGGGAAAACTGTTTTTT. This codes for CASSVEGDRGGKLFF.